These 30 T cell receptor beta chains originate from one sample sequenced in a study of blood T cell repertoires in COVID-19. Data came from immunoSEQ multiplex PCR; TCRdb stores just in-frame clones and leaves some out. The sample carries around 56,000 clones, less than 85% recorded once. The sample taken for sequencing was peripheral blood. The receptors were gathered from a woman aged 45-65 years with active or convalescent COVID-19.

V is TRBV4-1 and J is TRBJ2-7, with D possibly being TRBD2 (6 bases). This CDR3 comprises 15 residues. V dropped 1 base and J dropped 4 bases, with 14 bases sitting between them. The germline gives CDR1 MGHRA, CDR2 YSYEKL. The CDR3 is CASSQGTGGTYEQYF. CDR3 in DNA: TGCGCCAGCAGCCAAGGAACCGGAGGGACTTACGAGCAGTACTTC.

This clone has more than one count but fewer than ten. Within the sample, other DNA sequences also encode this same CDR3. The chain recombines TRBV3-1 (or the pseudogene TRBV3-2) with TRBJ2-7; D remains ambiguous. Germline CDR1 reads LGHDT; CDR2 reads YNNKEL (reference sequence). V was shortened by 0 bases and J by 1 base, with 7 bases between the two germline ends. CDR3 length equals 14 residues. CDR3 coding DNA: TGTGCCAGCAGCCAAGACCCACTTTCCTACGAGCAGTACTTC. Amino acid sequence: CASSQDPLSYEQYF.

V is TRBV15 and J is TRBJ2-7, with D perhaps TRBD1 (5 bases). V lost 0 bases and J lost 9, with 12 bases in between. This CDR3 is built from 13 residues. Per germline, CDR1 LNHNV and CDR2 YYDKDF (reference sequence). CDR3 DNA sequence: TGTGCCACCAGCAGAGACTACCAGGGTACGCAGTACTTC. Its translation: CATSRDYQGTQYF.

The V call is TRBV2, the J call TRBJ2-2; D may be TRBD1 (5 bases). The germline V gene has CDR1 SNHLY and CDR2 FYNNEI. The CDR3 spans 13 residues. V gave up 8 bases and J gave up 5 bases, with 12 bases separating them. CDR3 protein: CASLGDATGELFF. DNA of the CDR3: TGTGCCAGCTTAGGGGATGCGACCGGGGAGCTGTTTTTT.

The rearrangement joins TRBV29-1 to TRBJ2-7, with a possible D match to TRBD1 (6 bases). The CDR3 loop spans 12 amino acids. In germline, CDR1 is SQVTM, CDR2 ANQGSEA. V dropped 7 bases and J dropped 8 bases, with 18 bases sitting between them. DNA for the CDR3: TGCAGCGCCGGAGCAGGGCAGGGGAAGCAGTACTTC. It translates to CSAGAGQGKQYF.

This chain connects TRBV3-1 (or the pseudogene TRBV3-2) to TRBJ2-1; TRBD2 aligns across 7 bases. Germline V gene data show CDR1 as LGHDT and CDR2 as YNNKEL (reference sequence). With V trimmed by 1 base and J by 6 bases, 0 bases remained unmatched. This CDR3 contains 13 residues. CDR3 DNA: TGTGCCAGCAGCCAAGGGACTAGCAATGAGCAGTTCTTC. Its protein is CASSQGTSNEQFF.

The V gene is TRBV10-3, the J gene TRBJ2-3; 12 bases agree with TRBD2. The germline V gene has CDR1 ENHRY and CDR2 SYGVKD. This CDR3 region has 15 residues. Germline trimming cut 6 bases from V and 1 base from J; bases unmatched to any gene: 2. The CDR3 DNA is TGTGCCATCAGCGGACTAGCGGGGCGCACAGATACGCAGTATTTT. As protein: CAISGLAGRTDTQYF.

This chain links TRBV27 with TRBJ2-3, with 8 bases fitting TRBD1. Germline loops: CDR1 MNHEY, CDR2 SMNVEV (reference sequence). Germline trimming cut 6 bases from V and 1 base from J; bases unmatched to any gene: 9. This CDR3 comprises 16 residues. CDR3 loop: CASRRYRGSGTDTQYF. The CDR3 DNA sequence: TGTGCCAGCAGGCGTTACAGGGGGAGCGGCACAGATACGCAGTATTTT.

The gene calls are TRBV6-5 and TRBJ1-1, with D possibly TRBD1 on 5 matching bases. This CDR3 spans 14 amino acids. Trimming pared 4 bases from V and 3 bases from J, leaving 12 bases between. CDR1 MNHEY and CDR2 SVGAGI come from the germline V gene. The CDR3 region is CASSSRGGDTEAFF. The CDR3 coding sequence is TGTGCCAGCAGTTCCCGTGGGGGGGACACTGAAGCTTTCTTT.

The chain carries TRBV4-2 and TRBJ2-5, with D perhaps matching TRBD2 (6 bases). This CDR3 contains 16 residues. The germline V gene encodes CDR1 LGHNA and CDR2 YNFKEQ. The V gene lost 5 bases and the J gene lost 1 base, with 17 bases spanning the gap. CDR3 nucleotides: TGTGCCAGCAGCGCCCGGGACTTGACCTTCCAAGAGACCCAGTACTTC. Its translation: CASSARDLTFQETQYF.

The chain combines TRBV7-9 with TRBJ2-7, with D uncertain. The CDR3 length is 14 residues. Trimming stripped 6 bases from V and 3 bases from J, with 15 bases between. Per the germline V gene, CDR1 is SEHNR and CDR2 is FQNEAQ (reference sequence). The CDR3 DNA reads TGTGCCAGCAGTCAAGAGGTGGCGGTCTACGAGCAGTACTTC. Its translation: CASSQEVAVYEQYF.

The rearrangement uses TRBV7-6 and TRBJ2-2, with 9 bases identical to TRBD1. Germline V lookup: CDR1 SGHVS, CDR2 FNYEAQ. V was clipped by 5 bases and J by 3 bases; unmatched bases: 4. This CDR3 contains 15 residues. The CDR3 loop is CASSPTGGDTGELFF. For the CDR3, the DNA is TGTGCCAGCAGCCCTACAGGGGGCGACACCGGGGAGCTGTTTTTT.

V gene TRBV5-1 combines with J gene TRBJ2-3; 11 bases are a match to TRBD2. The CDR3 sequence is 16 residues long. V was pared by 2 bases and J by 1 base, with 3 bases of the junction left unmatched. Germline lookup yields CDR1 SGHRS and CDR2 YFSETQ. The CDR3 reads CASSFTSGSGTDTQYF. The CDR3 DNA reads TGCGCCAGCAGCTTCACTAGCGGGAGCGGCACAGATACGCAGTATTTT.

CDR3 DNA: TGCGCCAGCAGCTCTGGGACTAGCGGGAGGGGCTACGAGCAGTACTTC. Translation: CASSSGTSGRGYEQYF. The genes are TRBV5-1 and TRBJ2-7, with 16 bases identical to TRBD2. The CDR3 is made up of 16 amino acids. The V gene end was trimmed by 3 bases and the J gene end by 3 bases; junction bases not matched to a gene: 3. Per the germline V gene, CDR1 is SGHRS and CDR2 is YFSETQ.

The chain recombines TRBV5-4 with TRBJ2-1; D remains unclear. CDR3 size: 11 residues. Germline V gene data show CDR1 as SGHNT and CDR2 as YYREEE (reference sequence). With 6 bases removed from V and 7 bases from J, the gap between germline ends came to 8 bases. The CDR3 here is CASTFGNEQFF. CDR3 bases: TGTGCCAGCACCTTCGGGAATGAGCAGTTCTTC.

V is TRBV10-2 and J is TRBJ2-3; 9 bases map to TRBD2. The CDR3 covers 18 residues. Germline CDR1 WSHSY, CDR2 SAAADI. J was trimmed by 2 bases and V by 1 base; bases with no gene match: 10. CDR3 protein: CASSEFSLAGHLTDTQYF. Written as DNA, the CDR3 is TGCGCCAGCAGTGAGTTTTCACTAGCGGGCCACCTCACAGATACGCAGTATTTT.

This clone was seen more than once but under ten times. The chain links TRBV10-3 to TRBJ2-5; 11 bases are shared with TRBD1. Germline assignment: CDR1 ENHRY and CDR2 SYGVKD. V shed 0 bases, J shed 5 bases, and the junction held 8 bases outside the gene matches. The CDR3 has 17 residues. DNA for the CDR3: TGTGCCATCAGTGAGTCGAGGACAGGGGGCGAGAGGGAGACCCAGTACTTC. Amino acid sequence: CAISESRTGGERETQYF.

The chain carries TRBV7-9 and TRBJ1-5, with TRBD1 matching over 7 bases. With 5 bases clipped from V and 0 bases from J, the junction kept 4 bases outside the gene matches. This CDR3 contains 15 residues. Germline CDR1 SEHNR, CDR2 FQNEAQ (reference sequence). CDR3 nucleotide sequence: TGTGCCAGCAGCAACGGACAGGCTAGCAATCAGCCCCAGCATTTT. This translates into CASSNGQASNQPQHF.

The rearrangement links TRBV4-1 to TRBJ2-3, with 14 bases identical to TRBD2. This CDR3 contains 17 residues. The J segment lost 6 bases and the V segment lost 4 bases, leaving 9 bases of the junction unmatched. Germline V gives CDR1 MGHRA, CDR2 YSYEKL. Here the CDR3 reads CASSLTGTSGRRDTQYF. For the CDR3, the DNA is TGCGCCAGCAGCCTCACCGGGACTAGCGGGAGACGGGATACGCAGTATTTT.

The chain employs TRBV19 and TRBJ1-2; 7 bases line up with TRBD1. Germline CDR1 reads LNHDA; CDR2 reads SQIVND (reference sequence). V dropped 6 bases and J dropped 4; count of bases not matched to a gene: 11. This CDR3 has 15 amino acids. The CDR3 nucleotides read TGTGCCAGTAGCTCAGGGACAGCGATCTCCTATGGCTACACCTTC. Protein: CASSSGTAISYGYTF.

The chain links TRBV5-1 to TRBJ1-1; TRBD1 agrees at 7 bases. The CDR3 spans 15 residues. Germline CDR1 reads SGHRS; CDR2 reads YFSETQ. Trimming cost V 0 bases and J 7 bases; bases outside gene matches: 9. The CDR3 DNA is TGCGCCAGCAGCTTGGCCCCGACAGGGAAGGGTGAAGCTTTCTTT. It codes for CASSLAPTGKGEAFF.

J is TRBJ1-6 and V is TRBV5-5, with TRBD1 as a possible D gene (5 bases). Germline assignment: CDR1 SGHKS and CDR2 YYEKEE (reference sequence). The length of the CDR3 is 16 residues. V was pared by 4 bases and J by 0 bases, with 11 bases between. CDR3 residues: CASSAWGVSYNSPLHF. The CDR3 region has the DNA TGTGCCAGCAGCGCGTGGGGGGTCTCCTATAATTCACCCCTCCACTTT.

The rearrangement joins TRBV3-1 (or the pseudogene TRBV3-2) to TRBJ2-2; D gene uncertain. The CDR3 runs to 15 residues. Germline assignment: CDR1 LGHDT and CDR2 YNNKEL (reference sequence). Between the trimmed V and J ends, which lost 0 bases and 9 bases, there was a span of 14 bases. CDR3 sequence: CASSQDVVAVRELFF. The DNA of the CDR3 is TGTGCCAGCAGCCAAGATGTCGTGGCAGTTCGGGAGCTGTTTTTT.

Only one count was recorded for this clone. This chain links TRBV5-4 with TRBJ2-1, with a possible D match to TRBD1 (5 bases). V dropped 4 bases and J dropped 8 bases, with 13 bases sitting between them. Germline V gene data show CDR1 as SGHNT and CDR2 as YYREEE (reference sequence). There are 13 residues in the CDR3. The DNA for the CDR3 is TGTGCCAGCAGCCCAGGGCTAGAATATGAGCAGTTCTTC. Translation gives CASSPGLEYEQFF.

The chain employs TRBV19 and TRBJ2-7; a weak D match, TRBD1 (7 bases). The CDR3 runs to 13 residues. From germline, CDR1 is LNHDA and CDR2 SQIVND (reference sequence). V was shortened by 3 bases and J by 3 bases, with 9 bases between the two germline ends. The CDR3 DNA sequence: TGTGCCAGTAGTATCCAGGGGGGCTACGAGCAGTACTTC. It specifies CASSIQGGYEQYF.

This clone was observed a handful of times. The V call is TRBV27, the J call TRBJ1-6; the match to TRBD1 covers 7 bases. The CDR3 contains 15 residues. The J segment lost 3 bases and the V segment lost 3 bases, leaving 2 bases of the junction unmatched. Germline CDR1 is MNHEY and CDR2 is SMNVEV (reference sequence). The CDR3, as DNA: TGTGCCAGCAGTTTGGCAGGGGGCTATAATTCACCCCTCCACTTT. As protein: CASSLAGGYNSPLHF.

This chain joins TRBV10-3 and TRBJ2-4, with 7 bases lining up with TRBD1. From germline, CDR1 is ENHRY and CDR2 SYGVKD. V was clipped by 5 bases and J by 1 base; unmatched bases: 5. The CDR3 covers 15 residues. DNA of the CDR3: TGTGCCATCAGTACAGGGGAATCGGCCAAAAACATTCAGTACTTC. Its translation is CAISTGESAKNIQYF.

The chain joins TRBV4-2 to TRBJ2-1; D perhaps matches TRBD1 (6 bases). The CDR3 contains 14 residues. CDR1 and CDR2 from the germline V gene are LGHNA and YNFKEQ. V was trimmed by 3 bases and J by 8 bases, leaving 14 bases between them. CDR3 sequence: CASSQGANRDEQFF. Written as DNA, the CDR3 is TGTGCCAGCAGCCAGGGGGCCAATCGCGATGAGCAGTTCTTC.

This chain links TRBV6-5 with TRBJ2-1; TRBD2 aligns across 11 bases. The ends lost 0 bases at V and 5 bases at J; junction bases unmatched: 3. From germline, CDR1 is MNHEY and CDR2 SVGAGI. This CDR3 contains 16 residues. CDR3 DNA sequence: TGTGCCAGCAGTTACTCTAGCGGGAGGGTCCACAATGAGCAGTTCTTC. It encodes CASSYSSGRVHNEQFF.

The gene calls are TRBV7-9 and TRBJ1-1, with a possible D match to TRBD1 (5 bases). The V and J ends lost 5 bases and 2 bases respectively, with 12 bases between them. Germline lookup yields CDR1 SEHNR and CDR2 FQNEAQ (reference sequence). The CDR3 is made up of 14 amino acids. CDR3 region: CASSLRGSNTEAFF. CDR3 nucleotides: TGTGCCAGCAGCCTTAGGGGCAGTAACACTGAAGCTTTCTTT. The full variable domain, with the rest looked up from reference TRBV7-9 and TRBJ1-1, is DTGVSQNPRHKITKRGQNVTFRCDPISEHNRLYWYRQTLGQGPEFLTYFQNEAQLEKSRLLSDRFSAERPKGSFSTLEIQRTEQGDSAMYLCASSLRGSNTEAFFGQGTRLTVV.